Listed below are T cell receptor beta chains from one sample, sequenced in a study of CD8+ T cells in alopecia areata. Data came from immunoSEQ multiplex PCR; TCRdb stores just in-frame clones and leaves some out. Of 110,000 to 150,000 clones listed, approximately 50% are singletons. The specimen comprised CD4+ T cells sorted from blood, sampled at week 0. The source is a human donor with alopecia areata. Each CDR3 is given with its conserved first and last residue. D genes are given only for firm matches. Rows may omit the clone size; those that give it use once, few, many or a size class.

size | J | V | D | CDR3 | DNA
few | TRBJ1-1 | TRBV10-3 | NA | CAISNRNTEAFF | TGTGCCATCAGCAACAGGAACACTGAAGCTTTCTTT
NA | TRBJ2-5 | TRBV30 | TRBD1 | CAWTRRGFGETQYF | TGTGCCTGGACTCGCAGGGGGTTCGGGGAGACCCAGTACTTC
NA | TRBJ2-5 | TRBV7-8 | NA | CASSLGRAPETQYF | TGTGCCAGCAGCTTAGGGCGCGCCCCAGAGACCCAGTACTTC
NA | TRBJ2-1 | TRBV29-1 | TRBD1 | CSVADRGPPYNEQFF | TGCAGCGTCGCTGACAGGGGGCCACCCTACAATGAGCAGTTCTTC
NA | TRBJ2-7 | TRBV30 | TRBD1 | CAWSVWDRSYEQYF | TGTGCCTGGAGTGTATGGGACAGATCCTACGAGCAGTACTTC
few | TRBJ2-7 | TRBV6-9 | NA | CASRRPPPKDYEQYF | TGTGCCAGCAGAAGGCCACCGCCTAAGGACTACGAGCAGTACTTC
NA | TRBJ2-5 | TRBV5-1 | TRBD2 | CASSLRLAGGVQETQYF | TGCGCCAGCAGCTTGCGACTAGCGGGAGGAGTTCAAGAGACCCAGTACTTC
NA | TRBJ2-5 | TRBV29-1 | NA | CSATPGLQETQYF | TGCAGCGCCACCCCGGGGTTACAAGAGACCCAGTACTTC
NA | TRBJ2-3 | TRBV27 | NA | CASSLTSRTDTQYF | TGTGCCAGCAGTTTAACTAGTCGTACAGATACGCAGTATTTT
NA | TRBJ1-5 | TRBV30 | TRBD1 | CAWRNRGPRQPQHF | TGTGCCTGGAGGAACAGGGGTCCCAGGCAGCCCCAGCATTTT
NA | TRBJ2-3 | TRBV5-4 | NA | CASSLQGKADTQYF | TGTGCCAGCAGCTTGCAGGGGAAAGCAGATACGCAGTATTTT
NA | TRBJ2-6 | TRBV19 | NA | CASSNTGANVLTF | TGTGCCAGTAGTAATACTGGGGCCAACGTCCTGACTTTC
many | TRBJ2-1 | TRBV5-1 | NA | CASSSSQEQFF | TGCGCCAGCAGCTCAAGTCAGGAGCAGTTCTTC
few | TRBJ2-3 | TRBV30 | NA | CAWRADTSTDTQYF | TGTGCCTGGAGGGCGGACACCAGCACAGATACGCAGTATTTT
NA | TRBJ2-3 | TRBV28 | NA | CASSLQVTDTQYF | TGTGCCAGCAGTTTACAGGTCACAGATACGCAGTATTTT
few | TRBJ2-7 | TRBV5-4 | NA | CASSSEVNSYEQYF | TGTGCCAGCAGCTCGGAGGTTAACTCCTACGAGCAGTACTTC
few | TRBJ1-3 | TRBV7-9 | NA | CASSLDGQVGNTIYF | TGTGCCAGCAGCTTAGACGGGCAGGTTGGAAACACCATATATTTT
NA | TRBJ2-5 | TRBV2 | NA | CASSEFGETQYF | TGTGCCAGCAGTGAATTTGGGGAGACCCAGTACTTC
NA | TRBJ1-5 | TRBV7-9 | TRBD1 | CASSFGGGGQPQHF | TGTGCCAGCAGTTTCGGAGGGGGCGGGCAGCCCCAGCATTTT
NA | TRBJ1-1 | TRBV30 | TRBD1 | CAGRQGIMNTEAFF | TGTGCCGGACGACAGGGGATCATGAACACTGAAGCTTTCTTT
NA | TRBJ2-7 | TRBV30 | NA | CAWSSDVTYEQYF | TGTGCCTGGAGCTCGGACGTTACCTACGAGCAGTACTTC
NA | TRBJ2-3 | TRBV30 | TRBD2 | CASYRASGKNTDTQYF | TGTGCCTCCTATCGGGCTAGCGGAAAAAACACAGATACGCAGTATTTT
NA | TRBJ2-7 | TRBV29-1 | TRBD2 | CSVGASGTSYEQYF | TGCAGCGTTGGGGCTAGCGGGACCTCCTACGAGCAGTACTTC
NA | TRBJ2-7 | TRBV2 | NA | CASSDQGAGTEQYF | TGTGCCAGCAGTGATCAAGGTGCCGGGACCGAGCAGTACTTC
NA | TRBJ2-7 | TRBV5-4 | TRBD2 | CASSPATSGRVAEQYF | TGTGCCAGCAGCCCGGCGACTAGCGGTCGGGTGGCCGAGCAGTACTTC
few | TRBJ2-7 | TRBV25-1 | TRBD2 | CASSDPGLAGGYEQYF | TGTGCCAGCAGTGACCCTGGACTAGCGGGAGGATACGAGCAGTACTTC
NA | TRBJ2-1 | TRBV7-3 | NA | CASSLTRHDEQFF | TGTGCCAGCAGCTTAACACGGCATGATGAGCAGTTCTTC
NA | TRBJ2-7 | TRBV29-1 | NA | CSVEIGNRGGEQYF | TGCAGCGTTGAAATCGGGAACAGGGGAGGCGAGCAGTACTTC
NA | TRBJ2-2 | TRBV9 | NA | CASTPGPNTGELFF | TGTGCCAGCACGCCGGGACCGAACACCGGGGAGCTGTTTTTT
NA | TRBJ2-2 | TRBV29-1 | NA | CSVGLGGHTGELFF | TGCAGCGTAGGATTGGGGGGACACACCGGGGAGCTGTTTTTT
NA | TRBJ2-5 | TRBV30 | NA | CAWSGGLRRGQETQYF | TGTGCCTGGAGTGGGGGGCTTCGCAGGGGCCAAGAGACCCAGTACTTC
NA | TRBJ2-3 | TRBV28 | NA | CASSPGGGLPDTQYF | TGTGCCAGCAGTCCTGGAGGAGGGCTCCCAGATACGCAGTATTTT
NA | TRBJ2-3 | TRBV30 | NA | CAWNAELSTDTQYF | TGTGCCTGGAATGCGGAACTTAGCACAGATACGCAGTATTTT
many | TRBJ2-7 | TRBV28 | TRBD2 | CASSFPSGSTVSTGEQYF | TGTGCCAGCAGTTTCCCCAGCGGGAGTACAGTCTCGACAGGCGAGCAGTACTTC
NA | TRBJ2-3 | TRBV27 | TRBD2 | CASISRDYLGDTQYF | TGTGCCAGCATCTCCCGGGACTACCTAGGAGATACGCAGTATTTT
once | TRBJ1-1 | TRBV30 | NA | CAEKKGSITFF | TGTGCTGAAAAGAAGGGCAGTATAACTTTCTTT
NA | TRBJ2-2 | TRBV7-2 | TRBD1 | CASSPGGSNTGELFF | TGTGCCAGCAGCCCAGGGGGTTCGAACACCGGGGAGCTGTTTTTT
few | TRBJ1-1 | TRBV29-1 | NA | CSVMRGNTEAFF | TGCAGCGTTATGCGGGGGAACACTGAAGCTTTCTTT
few | TRBJ2-7 | TRBV28 | NA | CAVGRDGYEQYF | TGTGCCGTGGGGCGGGATGGGTACGAGCAGTACTTC
NA | TRBJ2-7 | TRBV6-5 | NA | CASHKKPEPTYEQYF | TGTGCCAGCCACAAAAAACCAGAACCGACCTACGAGCAGTACTTC
once | TRBJ2-5 | TRBV30 | NA | CAWSTGETQYF | TGTGCCTGGAGTACAGGGGAGACCCAGTACTTC
NA | TRBJ2-6 | TRBV10-3 | NA | CAISRLGPKSAGANVLTF | TGTGCCATCAGTCGCCTGGGACCTAAGTCTGCTGGGGCCAACGTCCTGACTTTC
once | TRBJ2-1 | TRBV19 | NA | CASSRYSGLSSYNEQFF | TGTGCCAGTAGTAGGTACTCGGGCCTCAGCTCCTACAATGAGCAGTTCTTC
NA | TRBJ2-7 | TRBV7-6 | NA | CASSLSDTGSEQYF | TGTGCCAGCAGCTTAAGTGATACTGGGAGCGAGCAGTACTTC
NA | TRBJ1-2 | TRBV29-1 | NA | CSVEDSVGGGYTF | TGCAGCGTTGAAGATTCGGTGGGGGGTGGCTACACCTTC